Listed below are T cell receptor beta chains from one sample, sequenced in a study of shared clonotypes between healthy human individuals. Using immunoSEQ multiplex PCR, the repertoire was profiled, and TCRdb retains in-frame clones only, with some absent. This sample has about 2.1 million clones, with around 95% found just once. The sequenced material came from naive CD8+ T cells from PBMCs. The receptors come from a man aged 18 to 35 in good health. Some clones in this sample may be carry-over from other donors' samples. CDR3s include the opening cysteine and the closing phenylalanine or tryptophan. The D gene is left open where the match is weak. Only part of the rows carry a size: once, few, many, or a class if the clone is expanded.

. | TRBJ1-1 | TRBV28 | TRBD1 | CASSSRDRRPWNTEAFF | TGTGCCAGCAGCTCCCGGGACAGAAGGCCATGGAACACTGAAGCTTTCTTT
once | TRBJ2-7 | TRBV28 | . | CASYRDNFYEQYF | TGTGCCAGCTACCGGGACAACTTCTACGAGCAGTACTTC
. | TRBJ2-7 | TRBV4-1 | . | CASSQVLSYEQYF | TGCGCCAGCAGCCAAGTCTTGAGCTACGAGCAGTACTTC
. | TRBJ2-1 | TRBV5-1 | TRBD2 | CASSPGLAGDNEQFF | TGCGCCAGCAGCCCAGGACTAGCGGGGGACAATGAGCAGTTCTTC
. | TRBJ2-1 | TRBV7-9 | . | CASSLEGDNEQFF | TGTGCCAGCAGCTTAGAGGGAGACAATGAGCAGTTCTTC
. | TRBJ1-2 | TRBV11-2 | TRBD1 | CASSLDSGTGEDGYTF | TGTGCCAGCAGCTTAGATAGTGGGACAGGGGAGGATGGCTACACCTTC
. | TRBJ2-7 | TRBV7-2 | . | CASSLAGIYGTSYEQYF | TGTGCCAGCAGCTTAGCGGGAATCTACGGGACATCCTACGAGCAGTACTTC
. | TRBJ1-3 | TRBV4-1 | . | CASSQDPGRPGNTIYF | TGCGCCAGCAGCCAAGATCCCGGCCGGCCCGGAAACACCATATATTTT
. | TRBJ2-1 | TRBV2 | TRBD2 | CASSGRGSYNEQFF | TGTGCCAGCAGCGGGAGGGGTTCCTACAATGAGCAGTTCTTC
. | TRBJ2-7 | TRBV29-1 | . | CSVELDPYEQYF | TGCAGCGTTGAACTAGACCCCTACGAGCAGTACTTC
. | TRBJ1-1 | TRBV27 | . | CASSLGPLNTEAFF | TGTGCCAGCAGTTTAGGACCTTTGAACACTGAAGCTTTCTTT
. | TRBJ2-7 | TRBV4-1 | TRBD1 | CASSQVYRGDYEQYF | TGCGCCAGCAGCCAAGTATACAGGGGAGACTACGAGCAGTACTTC
. | TRBJ2-1 | TRBV19 | TRBD2 | CASSIGGDYDEQFF | TGTGCCAGTAGTATAGGCGGGGACTACGATGAGCAGTTCTTC
. | TRBJ2-1 | TRBV7-3 | TRBD2 | CASSLTSGGNEQFF | TGTGCCAGCAGCTTGACTAGCGGGGGAAATGAGCAGTTCTTC
. | TRBJ2-5 | TRBV2 | . | CASSEESWETQYF | TGTGCCAGCAGTGAAGAAAGTTGGGAGACCCAGTACTTC
. | TRBJ2-3 | TRBV13 | TRBD2 | CASSGREMGTDTQYF | TGTGCCAGCTCCGGGCGGGAGATGGGCACAGATACGCAGTATTTT